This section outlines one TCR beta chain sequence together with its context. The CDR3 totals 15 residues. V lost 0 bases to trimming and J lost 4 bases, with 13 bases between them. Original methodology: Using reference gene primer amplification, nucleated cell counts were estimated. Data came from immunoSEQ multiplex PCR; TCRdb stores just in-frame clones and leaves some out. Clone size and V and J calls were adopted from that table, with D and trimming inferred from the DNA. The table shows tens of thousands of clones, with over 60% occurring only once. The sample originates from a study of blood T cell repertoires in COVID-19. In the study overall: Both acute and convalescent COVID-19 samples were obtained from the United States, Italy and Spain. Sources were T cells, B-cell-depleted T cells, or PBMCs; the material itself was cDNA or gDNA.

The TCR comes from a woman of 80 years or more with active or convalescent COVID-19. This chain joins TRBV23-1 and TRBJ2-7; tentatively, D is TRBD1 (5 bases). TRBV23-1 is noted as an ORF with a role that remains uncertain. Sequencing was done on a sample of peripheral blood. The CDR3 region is CASSQSAGRRYEQYF. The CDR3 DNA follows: TGCGCCAGCAGTCAATCAGCAGGGCGGCGGTACGAGCAGTACTTC.